This T cell receptor (beta chain) is drawn from a study of blood T cell repertoires in COVID-19. Overall study context: Sources were T cells, B-cell-depleted T cells, or PBMCs; the material itself was cDNA or gDNA.

The repertoire was sequenced with immunoSEQ multiplex PCR; TCRdb's copy has only in-frame clones and lacks some. Of 160,000 or so clones in the sample, 70% to 90% were seen once. The CDR3 totals 20 residues. The sample was peripheral blood. This TCR came from a man aged 60 to 75 with acute or convalescent COVID-19. The rearrangement uses TRBV21-1 and TRBJ2-7; TRBD1 was called by the table and not checked on the DNA. TRBV21-1 is assigned pseudogene status. The CDR3 region has the DNA TGTGCCAGCAGCAAAGCGCAAAGGGGGGACAGAGACCCTCTCTCCTACGAGCAGTACTTC. Protein: CASSKAQRGDRDPLSYEQYF.